What follows describes a single T cell receptor (beta chain). Sequenced by immunoSEQ multiplex PCR; TCRdb stores in-frame clones only, minus some. The sample lists 450,000 to 600,000 clones; roughly 87% were seen once. The sample comes from a study of blood T cell repertoires in COVID-19. Trimming took 7 bases from V and 3 from J, leaving 15 bases between them. CDR3 length equals 14 residues. Looked up from germline, CDR1 is ENHRY and CDR2 is SYGVKD. The sequenced sample consisted of PBMCs or T cells enriched from blood (not recorded which). V gene TRBV10-3 combines with J gene TRBJ1-2; possible D gene TRBD1, 5 bases. This TCR derives from a woman aged 18-29 years who had recovered from COVID-19. Here the CDR3 reads CAIKTQAIDYGYTF. DNA of the CDR3: TGTGCCATCAAAACACAGGCGATAGACTATGGCTACACCTTC.